These 17 T cell receptor beta chains share one sample of origin, sequenced in a study of shared clonotypes between healthy human individuals. Assay: immunoSEQ multiplex PCR; the TCRdb copy retains only in-frame clones and omits some. The sample carries about 1.1 million clones, 77% recorded once. The source material was memory CD4+ T cells from PBMCs. As for subset: CD45RA-negative fraction. The receptors derive from a man younger than 30 in good health. Some clones in this sample may be carry-over from other donors' samples.

This clone has more than one count but fewer than ten. The rearrangement joins TRBV9 to TRBJ2-5; the D gene is possibly TRBD2 (6 bases). This CDR3 contains 14 residues. V gave up 3 bases and J gave up 4 bases, with 13 bases separating them. Germline-derived CDR1 and CDR2 are SGDLS and YYNGEE. CDR3 residues: CASSARPEGETQYF. The CDR3 nucleotides are TGTGCCAGCAGCGCCCGCCCGGAGGGAGAGACCCAGTACTTC.

The gene calls are TRBV27 and TRBJ2-7; 11 bases line up with TRBD1. The V gene's germline CDR1 is MNHEY and CDR2 SMNVEV (reference sequence). This CDR3 has 15 residues. Losses at the gene ends were 8 bases for V and 3 bases for J; bases not matched to a gene: 9. CDR3 DNA sequence: TGTGCCAGCGGCGGACAGGGGGCAACAATCTACGAGCAGTACTTC. Protein: CASGGQGATIYEQYF.

V and J are TRBV18 and TRBJ2-7, with 8 bases identical to TRBD2. CDR1 is KGHSH, CDR2 LQKENI, per germline. The junction had 5 bases not matched to a gene; V was cut back by 2 bases and J by 2 bases. The CDR3 has 15 residues. Here the CDR3 reads CASSPSGSGAYEQYF. The CDR3, as DNA: TGTGCCAGCTCACCAAGTGGTAGCGGGGCCTACGAGCAGTACTTC.

The chain carries TRBV18 and TRBJ2-7; D unresolved. Trimming cost V 2 bases and J 6 bases, with 11 bases left between them. Germline CDR1 KGHSH, CDR2 LQKENI. The CDR3 length is 13 residues. In DNA, the CDR3 is TGTGCCAGCTCACCAGGTCTGGTTGGCGAGCAGTACTTC. Translating it yields CASSPGLVGEQYF.

This clone was counted only a few times. The V and J genes are TRBV7-2 and TRBJ2-4, with D possibly being TRBD2 (5 bases). The germline V and J ends were trimmed by 5 bases and 12 bases, with 11 bases remaining between them. CDR3 length: 11 residues. Per germline, CDR1 SGHTA and CDR2 FQGNSA. The CDR3 nucleotides read TGTGCCAGCAGCGGTCGGACTGATCAGTACTTC. Its translation: CASSGRTDQYF.

This rearrangement joins TRBV5-1 to TRBJ2-1; D possibly corresponds to TRBD2 (5 bases). V lost 0 bases to trimming and J lost 1 base, with 8 bases between them. This CDR3 spans 15 amino acids. Germline assignment: CDR1 SGHRS and CDR2 YFSETQ. Here the CDR3 reads CASSLAAVSYNEQFF. CDR3 nucleotides: TGCGCCAGCAGCTTGGCAGCGGTTTCCTACAATGAGCAGTTCTTC.

This clone was observed once. This chain connects TRBV28 to TRBJ1-2; D not certain. The germline V gene encodes CDR1 MDHEN and CDR2 SYDVKM. V was shortened by 7 bases and J by 2 bases, with 14 bases between the two germline ends. This CDR3 spans 14 amino acids. CDR3 in amino acids: CASTRPASNYGYTF. The DNA of the CDR3 is TGTGCCAGCACCCGCCCGGCGTCAAACTATGGCTACACCTTC.

V gene TRBV30 combines with J gene TRBJ1-1; D not resolved. Germline-derived CDR1 and CDR2 are GTSNPN and SVGIG (reference sequence). V lost 0 bases and J 2 bases, leaving 13 bases between the germline ends. CDR3 length equals 15 residues. DNA for the CDR3: TGTGCCTGGAGTGTGCTACCAGACCATAACACTGAAGCTTTCTTT. This gives the protein CAWSVLPDHNTEAFF.

The J gene is TRBJ2-7, the V gene TRBV6-1, with D possibly being TRBD1 or TRBD2 (5 bases each). The germline V gene has CDR1 MNHNS and CDR2 SASEGT. The germline V and J ends were trimmed by 6 bases and 2 bases, with 17 bases remaining between them. The CDR3 runs 15 residues. The CDR3 DNA sequence: TGTGCCAGCAGCCTTCCGGGGCCGACGACCTACGAGCAGTACTTC. Amino acid sequence: CASSLPGPTTYEQYF.

The chain is built from TRBV11-2 and TRBJ1-1, with a weak D call TRBD1 (5 bases). Trimming took off 6 bases at V and 1 base at J, with 15 bases between the two ends. CDR1 SGHAT and CDR2 FQNNGV come from the germline V gene. CDR3 length: 15 amino acids. CDR3 nucleotides: TGTGCCAGCAGGACACCAGGGTCCCCGAACACTGAAGCTTTCTTT. It translates to CASRTPGSPNTEAFF.

In this sample, this clone turned up a few times. Other DNA sequences of this sample code for an identical CDR3. This chain connects TRBV7-2 to TRBJ2-7; 9 bases align to TRBD1. The J segment lost 3 bases and the V segment lost 4 bases, leaving 4 bases of the junction unmatched. Germline loops: CDR1 SGHTA, CDR2 FQGNSA. CDR3 length equals 14 residues. CDR3 residues: CASSSGTGYYEQYF. CDR3 DNA sequence: TGTGCCAGCAGCTCCGGGACAGGGTACTACGAGCAGTACTTC.

The rearrangement uses TRBV2 and TRBJ1-5, with TRBD1 as a possible D gene (6 bases). V lost 3 bases to trimming and J lost 6 bases, with 12 bases between them. CDR3 length equals 14 residues. Germline values: CDR1 SNHLY, CDR2 FYNNEI. This CDR3 reads CASSDRGRSQPQHF. The DNA of the CDR3 is TGTGCCAGCAGTGACAGGGGAAGGAGTCAGCCCCAGCATTTT.

The chain carries TRBV7-2 and TRBJ2-7, with D perhaps matching TRBD2 (6 bases). The CDR3 covers 14 residues. Trimming took 1 base from V and 5 from J, leaving 12 bases between them. Germline lookup yields CDR1 SGHTA and CDR2 FQGNSA. CDR3 residues: CASSLGIWGDEQYF. The CDR3 nucleotides read TGTGCCAGCAGCTTAGGTATATGGGGGGACGAGCAGTACTTC.

The gene calls are TRBV10-2 and TRBJ2-5, with D unclear. In germline, CDR1 is WSHSY, CDR2 SAAADI. Deletions cut 4 bases from V and 1 base from J, with 4 bases between. This CDR3 has 12 amino acids. CDR3 DNA: TGCGCCAGCAGTGGACCCCAAGAGACCCAGTACTTC. This gives the protein CASSGPQETQYF.

The gene calls are TRBV10-3 and TRBJ2-1, with 7 bases lining up with TRBD2. CDR3 length: 16 amino acids. V dropped 3 bases and J dropped 4; count of bases not matched to a gene: 9. Germline V gene sequence: CDR1 ENHRY, CDR2 SYGVKD. Here the CDR3 reads CAISESKRGTYNEQFF. As DNA, the CDR3 is TGTGCCATCAGTGAATCCAAGCGGGGAACATACAATGAGCAGTTCTTC.

Only one count was recorded for this clone. CDR3 sequence (DNA): TGTGCCAGCAGCTCATTGGGACAGCGCTCTGGGGCCAACGTCCTGACTTTC. It translates to CASSSLGQRSGANVLTF. The chain recombines TRBV7-3 with TRBJ2-6; 7 bases are a match to TRBD1. V gave up 4 bases and J gave up 0 bases; unmatched junction bases: 6. CDR1 SGHTA and CDR2 FQGTGA come from the germline V gene. The CDR3 spans 17 residues.

J is TRBJ2-3 and V is TRBV11-3; TRBD1 aligns across 8 bases. This CDR3 is built from 17 residues. In germline, CDR1 is SGHNT, CDR2 YENEEA. V shed 5 bases, J shed 4 bases, and the junction held 14 bases outside the gene matches. The DNA of the CDR3 is TGTGCCAGCAGCCGAGGCGTGGACAGGGCATTGGCAGATACGCAGTATTTT. Its translation: CASSRGVDRALADTQYF.